This is a list of T cell receptor beta chains from one sample in a study of control samples from healthy donors and cancer patients. The data were produced by immunoSEQ multiplex PCR, yet TCRdb's version contains in-frame clones alone and is incomplete. The table lists over 120,000 clones, 91% of them singletons. Material: blood. Source of these receptors: a man aged 25 to 40 in good health. The CDR3 runs from the conserved cysteine through the conserved F or W.

TRBJ2-1,TRBV7-9,CASIDGPNEQFF
TRBJ2-7,TRBV19,CASSPRDRVYEQYF
TRBJ2-7,TRBV9,CASSPHQRQIYEQYF
TRBJ2-7,TRBV7-9,CASSEQTGPYEQYF
TRBJ2-2,TRBV7-9,CASSLPGFGSNTGELFF
TRBJ1-1,TRBV6-5,CASGRLLNTEAFF
TRBJ1-3,TRBV3-1/TRBV3-2,CASSRGASGNTIYF
TRBJ1-2,TRBV2,CASSGAPLAGGYTF
TRBJ2-1,TRBV18,CASSPRRGPSYNEQFF
TRBJ1-4,TRBV28,CASSFIGQGNEKLFF
TRBJ1-1,TRBV29-1,CSVEGRLWTEAFF
TRBJ2-6,TRBV24-1,CATSDPFGAGANVLTF